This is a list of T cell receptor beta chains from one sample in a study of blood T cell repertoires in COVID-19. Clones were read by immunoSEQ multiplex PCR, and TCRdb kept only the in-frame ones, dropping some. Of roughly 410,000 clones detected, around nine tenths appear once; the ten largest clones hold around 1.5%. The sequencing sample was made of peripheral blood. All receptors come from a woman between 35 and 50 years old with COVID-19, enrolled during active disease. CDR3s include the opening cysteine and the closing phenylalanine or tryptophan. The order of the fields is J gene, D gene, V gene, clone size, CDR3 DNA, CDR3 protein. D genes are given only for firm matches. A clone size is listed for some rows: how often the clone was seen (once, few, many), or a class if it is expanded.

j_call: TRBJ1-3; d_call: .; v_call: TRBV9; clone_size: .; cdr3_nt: TGTGCCAGCAGCGTTAGTGGGGAGGAATCGGGAAACACCATATATTTT; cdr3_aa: CASSVSGEESGNTIYF
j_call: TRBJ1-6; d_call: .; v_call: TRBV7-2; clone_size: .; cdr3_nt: TGTGCCAGCAGCATATGGACAGCTCCTAATTCACCCCTCCACTTT; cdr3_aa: CASSIWTAPNSPLHF
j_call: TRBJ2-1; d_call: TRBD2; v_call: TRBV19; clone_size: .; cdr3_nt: TGTGCCAGTAGTATCATAGCGGGTTCCGATGAGCAGTTCTTC; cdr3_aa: CASSIIAGSDEQFF
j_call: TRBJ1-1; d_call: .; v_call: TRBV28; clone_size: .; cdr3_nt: TGTGCCACCAGCCAGAGCGGGGGCTCCCATGAAGCTTTCTTT; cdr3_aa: CATSQSGGSHEAFF
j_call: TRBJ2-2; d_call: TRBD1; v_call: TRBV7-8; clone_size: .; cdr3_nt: TGTGCCAGCAGCGAAGGGGACAGACTCACCGGGGAGCTGTTTTTT; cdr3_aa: CASSEGDRLTGELFF
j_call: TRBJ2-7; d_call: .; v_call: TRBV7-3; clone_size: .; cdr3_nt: TGTGCCAGCAGCTTAACCCCAGGGTACGAGCAGTACTTC; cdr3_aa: CASSLTPGYEQYF
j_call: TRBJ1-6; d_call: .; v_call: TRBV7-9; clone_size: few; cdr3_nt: TGTGCCAGCAGCTTATCTCCCTCCGGGATCCGGGGTGGAAATTCACCCCTCCACTTT; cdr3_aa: CASSLSPSGIRGGNSPLHF
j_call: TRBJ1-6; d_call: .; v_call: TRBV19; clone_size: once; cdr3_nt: TGTGCCAGTAGTATCCGCCGGGCCTATAATTCACCCCTCCACTTT; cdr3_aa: CASSIRRAYNSPLHF
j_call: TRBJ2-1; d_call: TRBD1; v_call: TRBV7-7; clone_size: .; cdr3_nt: TGTGCTAGCAGCTTTGGGACAGCCTACAATGAGCAGTTCTTC; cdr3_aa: CASSFGTAYNEQFF
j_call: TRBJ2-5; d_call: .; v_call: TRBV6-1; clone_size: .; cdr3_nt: TGTGCCAGCAGTGATAGCGGCCGGGGGGCGGGAGAGACCCAGTACTTC; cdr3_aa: CASSDSGRGAGETQYF
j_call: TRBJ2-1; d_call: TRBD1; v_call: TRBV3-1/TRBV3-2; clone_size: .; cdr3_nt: TGTGCCAGCAGCCAAGATATACTAGGGGGCGATGAGCAGTTCTTC; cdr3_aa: CASSQDILGGDEQFF
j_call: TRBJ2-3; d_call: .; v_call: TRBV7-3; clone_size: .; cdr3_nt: TGTGCCAGCAGCTTTAGCCTAGCAACAGATACGCAGTATTTT; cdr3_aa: CASSFSLATDTQYF
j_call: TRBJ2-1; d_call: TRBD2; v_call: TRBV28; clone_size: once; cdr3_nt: TGTGCCAGCAGCCCGGGCGTTGGGACTAGCGGGCCCGCCAGCTCCTACAATGAGCAGTTCTTC; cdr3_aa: CASSPGVGTSGPASSYNEQFF
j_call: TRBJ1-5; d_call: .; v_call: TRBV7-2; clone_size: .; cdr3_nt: TGTGCCAGCAGCCCGCGCCTACAGGATCGAGATCAGCCCCAGCATTTT; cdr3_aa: CASSPRLQDRDQPQHF
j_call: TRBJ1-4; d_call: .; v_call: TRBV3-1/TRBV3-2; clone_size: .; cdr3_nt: TGTGCCAGCAGCCAAGATTTGGCAGCAACTAATGAAAAACTGTTTTTT; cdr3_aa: CASSQDLAATNEKLFF
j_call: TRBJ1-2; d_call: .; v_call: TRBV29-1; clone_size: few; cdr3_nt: TGCAGCGTTGAAAGGCAGGATCGCAACTATGGCTACACCTTC; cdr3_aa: CSVERQDRNYGYTF
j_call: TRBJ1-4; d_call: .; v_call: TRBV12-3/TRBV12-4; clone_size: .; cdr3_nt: TGTGCCAGCAGGGCCCTAAACAGTGAAAAACTGTTTTTT; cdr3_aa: CASRALNSEKLFF
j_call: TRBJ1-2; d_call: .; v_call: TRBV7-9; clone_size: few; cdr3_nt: TGTGCCAGCAGCCCATTCGGGGGGGTAATCAGCTATGGCTACACCTTC; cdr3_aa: CASSPFGGVISYGYTF
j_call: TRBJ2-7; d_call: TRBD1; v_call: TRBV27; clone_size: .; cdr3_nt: TGTGCCAGCAGTTCCCTTGGGACAGTTAGCTCCTACGAGCAGTACTTC; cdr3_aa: CASSSLGTVSSYEQYF
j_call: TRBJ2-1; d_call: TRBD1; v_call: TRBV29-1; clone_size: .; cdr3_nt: TGCAGCGTTGAATTACGGCTGGGACAGGGGAACTACAATGAGCAGTTCTTC; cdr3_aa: CSVELRLGQGNYNEQFF
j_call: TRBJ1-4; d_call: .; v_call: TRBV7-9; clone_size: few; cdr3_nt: TGTGCCAGCAGCTTAACGGCCCGGGGGGCTCCCTATAATGAAAAACTGTTTTTT; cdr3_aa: CASSLTARGAPYNEKLFF
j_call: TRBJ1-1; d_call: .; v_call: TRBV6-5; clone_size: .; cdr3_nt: TGTGCCAGCAGTTACGGGCAGAGGAACACTGAAGCTTTCTTT; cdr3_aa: CASSYGQRNTEAFF
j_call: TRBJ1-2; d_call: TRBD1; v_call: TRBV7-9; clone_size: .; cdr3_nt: TGTGCCAGCAGCAAAAGCCAGGGGGCGCGCTATGGCTACACCTTC; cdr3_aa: CASSKSQGARYGYTF
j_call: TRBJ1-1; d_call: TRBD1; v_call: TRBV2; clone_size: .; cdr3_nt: TGTGCCAGCAGTCCCCGACAGGGGGCGTACACTGAAGCTTTCTTT; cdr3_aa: CASSPRQGAYTEAFF
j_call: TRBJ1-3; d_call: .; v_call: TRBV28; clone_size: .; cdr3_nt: TGTGCCAGCGTTACCGGAGACTCTGGAAACACCATATATTTT; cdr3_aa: CASVTGDSGNTIYF
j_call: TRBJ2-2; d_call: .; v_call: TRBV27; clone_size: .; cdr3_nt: TGTGCCAGCACCTATGTGAACACCGGGGAGCTGTTTTTT; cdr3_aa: CASTYVNTGELFF
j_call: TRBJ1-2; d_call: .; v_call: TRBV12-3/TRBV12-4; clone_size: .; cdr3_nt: TGTGCCAGCAGTCCAGACAGTCTATATGGCTACACCTTC; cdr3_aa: CASSPDSLYGYTF
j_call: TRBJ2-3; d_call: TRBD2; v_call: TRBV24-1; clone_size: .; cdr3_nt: TGTGCCACCAGTGATACCCGACTAGCGGGAGGTACAGATACGCAGTATTTT; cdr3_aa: CATSDTRLAGGTDTQYF
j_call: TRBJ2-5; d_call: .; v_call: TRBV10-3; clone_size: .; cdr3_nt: TGTGCCATCAGTGAAAGAGAAGAGGCGGCCCAGTACTTC; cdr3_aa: CAISEREEAAQYF
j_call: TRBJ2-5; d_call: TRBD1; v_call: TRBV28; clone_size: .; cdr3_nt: TGTGCCAGCAGTCGAGCCGGACAGGGAAGACGGGAGACCCAGTACTTC; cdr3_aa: CASSRAGQGRRETQYF
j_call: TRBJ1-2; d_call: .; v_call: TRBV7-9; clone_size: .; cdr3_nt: TGTGCCAGCAGCTTAGAGACAGTCTATGGCTACACCTTC; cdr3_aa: CASSLETVYGYTF
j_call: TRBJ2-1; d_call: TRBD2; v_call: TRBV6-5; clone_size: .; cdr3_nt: TGTGCCAGCAGGGATAGCGGGAGGGTCGATGAGCAGTTCTTC; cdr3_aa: CASRDSGRVDEQFF
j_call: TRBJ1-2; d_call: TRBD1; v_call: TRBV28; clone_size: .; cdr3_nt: TGTGCCAGCAGTTTAAACAGGGGCACCTATGGCTACACCTTC; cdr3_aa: CASSLNRGTYGYTF
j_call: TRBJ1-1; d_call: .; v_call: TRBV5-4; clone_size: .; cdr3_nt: TGTGCCAGCAGTCGGGGGGGAAACACTGAAGCTTTCTTT; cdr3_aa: CASSRGGNTEAFF
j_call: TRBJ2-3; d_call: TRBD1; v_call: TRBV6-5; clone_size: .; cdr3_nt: TGTGCCAGCAGTTTCTACCGGGACAGGGGAACAGATACGCAGTATTTT; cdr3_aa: CASSFYRDRGTDTQYF
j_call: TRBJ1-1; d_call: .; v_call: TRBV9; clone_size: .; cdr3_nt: TGTGCCAGCAGCTCCCTCGGGCAGGGACTTATGAACACTGAAGCTTTCTTT; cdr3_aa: CASSSLGQGLMNTEAFF
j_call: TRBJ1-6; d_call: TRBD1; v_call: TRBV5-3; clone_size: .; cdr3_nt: TGTGCCAGAAGCTTGACAGGGGATAATTCACCCCTCCACTTT; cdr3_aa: CARSLTGDNSPLHF